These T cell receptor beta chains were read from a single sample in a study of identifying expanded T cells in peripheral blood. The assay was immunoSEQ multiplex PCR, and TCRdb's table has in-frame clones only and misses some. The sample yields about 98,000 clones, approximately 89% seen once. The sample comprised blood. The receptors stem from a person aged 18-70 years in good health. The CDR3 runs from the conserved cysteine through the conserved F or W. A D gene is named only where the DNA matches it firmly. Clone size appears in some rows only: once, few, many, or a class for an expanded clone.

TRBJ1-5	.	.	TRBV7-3	CASSPGGYSNQPQHF	TGTGCCAGCAGCCCCGGAGGGTATAGCAATCAGCCCCAGCATTTT
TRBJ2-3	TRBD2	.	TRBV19	CASTIGLGGTDTQYF	TGTGCCAGTACCATTGGACTAGGGGGCACAGATACGCAGTATTTT
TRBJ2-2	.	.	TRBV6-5	CASSYRYREGTGELFF	TGTGCCAGCAGTTACCGATACAGGGAAGGCACCGGGGAGCTGTTTTTT
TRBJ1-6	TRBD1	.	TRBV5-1	CASSPTGGASPLHF	TGCGCCAGCAGCCCGACAGGGGGCGCTTCACCCCTCCACTTT
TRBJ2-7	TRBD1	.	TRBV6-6	CASSYDQGARYEQYF	TGTGCCAGCAGTTACGATCAGGGGGCGAGGTACGAGCAGTACTTC
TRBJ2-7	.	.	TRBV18	CASSQAPGSYEQYF	TGTGCCAGCTCACAAGCCCCAGGGTCCTACGAGCAGTACTTC
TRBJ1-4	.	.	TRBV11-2	CASSFGRPLGEKLFF	TGTGCCAGCAGCTTCGGTCGACCCTTAGGTGAAAAACTGTTTTTT
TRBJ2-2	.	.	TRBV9	CASRRGSTGELFF	TGTGCCAGCAGGAGGGGGTCCACCGGGGAGCTGTTTTTT
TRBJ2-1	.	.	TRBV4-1	CASSQFSGRASYNEQFF	TGCGCCAGCAGCCAATTCTCAGGAAGGGCATCCTACAATGAGCAGTTCTTC
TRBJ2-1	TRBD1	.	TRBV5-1	CASSWDRTNEQFF	TGCGCCAGCAGCTGGGACAGAACTAATGAGCAGTTCTTC
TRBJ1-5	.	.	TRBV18	CASSPVDSNQPQHF	TGTGCCAGCTCACCAGTCGATAGCAATCAGCCCCAGCATTTT
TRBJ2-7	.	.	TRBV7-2	CASSLRAAPEQYF	TGTGCCAGCAGCTTACGGGCGGCACCCGAGCAGTACTTC
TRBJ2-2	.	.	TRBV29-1	CSGRGGSVGSGELFF	TGCAGCGGTCGAGGGGGTTCCGTCGGTTCCGGGGAGCTGTTTTTT
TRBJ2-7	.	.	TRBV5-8	CASSTGEQYF	TGTGCCAGCAGCACCGGAGAGCAGTACTTC
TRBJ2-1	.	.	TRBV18	CASSRVGNNEQFF	TGTGCCAGCTCCCGTGTCGGTAACAATGAGCAGTTCTTC
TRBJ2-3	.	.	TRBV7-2	CASSLQGFADTQYF	TGTGCCAGCAGCTTACAGGGGTTCGCAGATACGCAGTATTTT
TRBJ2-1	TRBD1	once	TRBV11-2	CASSRDRSSTYNEQFF	TGTGCCAGCAGCCGGGACAGATCATCCACTTACAATGAGCAGTTCTTC
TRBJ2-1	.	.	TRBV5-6	CASNTHTGDIQRGYNEQFF	TGTGCCAGCAACACACACACAGGTGACATACAAAGAGGATACAATGAGCAGTTCTTC
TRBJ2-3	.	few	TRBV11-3	CASSLRVTDTQYF	TGTGCCAGCAGCTTAAGGGTAACAGATACGCAGTATTTT
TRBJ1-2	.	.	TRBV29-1	CSVEGGLNYGYTF	TGCAGCGTTGAGGGAGGGCTTAACTATGGCTACACCTTC
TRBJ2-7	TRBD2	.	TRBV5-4	CASSLGSSGRNYEQYF	TGTGCCAGCAGCTTGGGGTCTAGCGGGAGGAACTACGAGCAGTACTTC
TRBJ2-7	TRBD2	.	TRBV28	CASSSPSGTHEQYF	TGTGCCAGCAGTTCCCCTAGCGGGACCCACGAGCAGTACTTC
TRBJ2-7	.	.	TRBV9	CASSVGGAAAFSEQYF	TGTGCCAGCAGCGTAGGGGGGGCCGCCGCGTTCTCCGAGCAGTACTTC
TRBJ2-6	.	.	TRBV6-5	CASSYSASGANVLTF	TGTGCCAGCAGTTACTCAGCATCTGGGGCCAACGTCCTGACTTTC
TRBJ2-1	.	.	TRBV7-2	CASSFRTLNEQFF	TGTGCCAGCAGCTTTCGGACCCTTAATGAGCAGTTCTTC
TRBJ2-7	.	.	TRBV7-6	CASRNVVPLGEQYF	TGTGCCAGCAGGAACGTGGTTCCCTTGGGCGAGCAGTACTTC
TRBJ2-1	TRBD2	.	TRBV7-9	CASSLAGGPLEQFF	TGTGCCAGCAGCCTAGCGGGAGGGCCGCTTGAGCAGTTCTTC
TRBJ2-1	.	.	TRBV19	CASSPPRAEAYNEQFF	TGTGCCAGTAGTCCTCCAAGAGCGGAGGCCTACAATGAGCAGTTCTTC
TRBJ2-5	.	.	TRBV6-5	CASSYQETQYF	TGTGCCAGCAGCTACCAAGAGACCCAGTACTTC
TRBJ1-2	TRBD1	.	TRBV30	CAWKPGTEVNYGYTF	TGTGCCTGGAAACCCGGGACAGAGGTTAACTATGGCTACACCTTC
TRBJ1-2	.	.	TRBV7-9	CASSFGGLANYGYTF	TGTGCCAGCAGCTTCGGGGGCCTCGCTAACTATGGCTACACCTTC
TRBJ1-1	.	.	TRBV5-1	CASSKDRNREAFF	TGCGCCAGCAGCAAAGACAGGAACCGTGAAGCTTTCTTT
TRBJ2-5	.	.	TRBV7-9	CASSLDRVRGETQYF	TGTGCCAGCAGCTTAGACAGAGTAAGAGGGGAGACCCAGTACTTC
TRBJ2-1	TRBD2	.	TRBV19	CASSRSLAGGDNEQFF	TGTGCCAGTAGTAGGTCCCTAGCGGGGGGGGACAATGAGCAGTTCTTC
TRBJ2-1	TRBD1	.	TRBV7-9	CASSEDRGAYNEQFF	TGTGCCAGCTCCGAGGACAGGGGCGCCTACAATGAGCAGTTCTTC
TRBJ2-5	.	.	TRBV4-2	CASSQDYGVQETQYF	TGTGCCAGCAGCCAAGATTACGGGGTTCAAGAGACCCAGTACTTC
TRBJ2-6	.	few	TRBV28	CASSYITGSGANVLTF	TGTGCCAGCAGTTACATTACGGGCTCTGGGGCCAACGTCCTGACTTTC
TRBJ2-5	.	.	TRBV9	CASSAGGMETQYF	TGTGCCAGCAGCGCTGGGGGCATGGAGACCCAGTACTTC
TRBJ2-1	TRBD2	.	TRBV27	CASSLGPGLAGGNNEQFF	TGTGCCAGCAGTTTGGGGCCGGGACTAGCGGGAGGCAACAATGAGCAGTTCTTC
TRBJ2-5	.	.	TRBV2	CASSELRGWETQYF	TGTGCCAGCAGTGAGCTTAGAGGTTGGGAGACCCAGTACTTC